The 28 T cell receptor beta chains below all came from one sample that was sequenced in a study of response to subunit inactivated influenza vaccine. A single record per CDR3 protein comes from TCRdb applying MiXCR to the RT-PCR reads. The sample consists of 610,000 or so distinct CDR3 sequences, 11% to 15% of them appearing once. Specimen: PBMCs from blood, collected roughly 12 days after vaccination. The receptors here all came from a man aged 50 to 59 who received an inactivated influenza vaccine.

V is TRBV24-1 and J is TRBJ2-1, with 11 bases aligning to TRBD2. The V gene's germline CDR1 is KGHDR and CDR2 SFDVKD. V shed 0 bases and J 6 bases; nucleotides not matched to a gene: 6. The CDR3 runs 17 residues. CDR3 sequence reads: CATSDLEVAGGPNEQFF. The CDR3 nucleotides are TGTGCCACCAGTGATTTGGAGGTAGCGGGAGGGCCCAATGAGCAGTTCTTC.

This chain joins TRBV6-5 and TRBJ2-7; D uncertain. V lost 0 bases and J lost 2, with 23 bases in between. There are 19 residues in the CDR3. The germline V gene encodes CDR1 MNHEY and CDR2 SVGAGI. CDR3 sequence reads: CASSYSLDDRRDPAYEQYF. CDR3 sequence (DNA): TGTGCCAGCAGTTACTCGCTAGATGATCGACGAGACCCCGCCTACGAGCAGTACTTC.

V is TRBV20-1 and J is TRBJ1-4; D is uncertain. V lost 0 bases and J 6 bases, leaving 8 bases between the germline ends. The germline gives CDR1 DFQATT, CDR2 SNEGSKA (reference sequence). The CDR3 spans 13 residues. The CDR3 spells CSAREPLDEKLFF. In DNA form, the CDR3 reads TGCAGTGCTAGAGAACCCTTGGATGAAAAACTGTTTTTT.

The V call is TRBV5-6, the J call TRBJ2-3, with D possibly matching TRBD1 (6 bases). The germline CDR1 and CDR2 sequences are SGHDT and YYEEEE. Trimming left V 1 base short and J 0 bases short, with 18 bases between. The CDR3 is made up of 18 amino acids. The CDR3 here is CASSLLDSIPASTDTQYF. CDR3 DNA: TGTGCCAGCAGCTTGTTGGACAGTATTCCGGCTAGCACAGATACGCAGTATTTT.

The sample holds many counts of this clonotype. The rearrangement joins TRBV5-4 to TRBJ2-3, with D tentatively TRBD2 (6 bases). The V gene lost 0 bases and the J gene lost 6 bases, with 11 bases spanning the gap. Germline V lookup: CDR1 SGHNT, CDR2 YYREEE (reference sequence). This CDR3 spans 14 amino acids. CDR3 in DNA: TGTGCCAGCAGCTTGGCCGGGGGTGCGGATACGCAGTATTTT. Translation gives CASSLAGGADTQYF.

This chain uses TRBV3-1 with TRBJ1-5; D is possibly TRBD1 (5 bases). V lost 0 bases and J 1 base, leaving 13 bases between the germline ends. The V gene's germline CDR1 is LGHDT and CDR2 YNNKEL (reference sequence). CDR3 length: 17 amino acids. The CDR3 bases are TGTGCCAGCAGCCAAGATGGGGCAGTGGACAGCAATCAGCCCCAGCATTTT. The encoded protein is CASSQDGAVDSNQPQHF.

This clonotype was counted between two and nine times. This sequence joins TRBV6-1 and TRBJ1-5, with 11 nucleotides matching TRBD1. V dropped 4 bases and J dropped 2; count of bases not matched to a gene: 13. The CDR3 covers 19 residues. Per germline, CDR1 MNHNS and CDR2 SASEGT. This CDR3 reads CASSGGQGAWSWGNQPQHF. CDR3 nucleotide sequence: TGTGCCAGCAGTGGTGGACAGGGGGCCTGGAGTTGGGGCAATCAGCCCCAGCATTTT.

CDR3: CAISDFSSGGSYNEQFF. The CDR3 region has the DNA TGTGCCATCAGTGATTTCTCTAGCGGGGGCTCCTACAATGAGCAGTTCTTC. The chain has TRBV10-3 and TRBJ2-1, with 10 positions matching TRBD2. The V gene end was trimmed by 3 bases and the J gene end by 0 bases; junction bases not matched to a gene: 5. Per the germline V gene, CDR1 is ENHRY and CDR2 is SYGVKD. This CDR3 is 17 amino acids long.

The V gene is TRBV7-8, the J gene TRBJ2-7, with D unresolved. CDR3 length equals 12 residues. Per the germline V gene, CDR1 is SGHVS and CDR2 is FQNEAQ. Trimming took 5 bases from V and 8 from J, leaving 13 bases between them. CDR3 sequence (DNA): TGTGCCAGCAGCGGGGATCAATCAAAGCAGTACTTC. Amino acid sequence: CASSGDQSKQYF.

The chain carries TRBV12-3 or TRBV12-4 and TRBJ2-1; TRBD1 aligns across 7 bases. V gave up 2 bases and J gave up 7 bases; unmatched junction bases: 11. The CDR3 contains 16 residues. The CDR3 spells CASSLWGMDRYNEQFF. In DNA form, the CDR3 reads TGTGCCAGCAGTTTATGGGGGATGGACAGGTATAATGAGCAGTTCTTC.

The gene calls are TRBV12-3 or TRBV12-4 and TRBJ2-7; 11 nucleotides match TRBD2. The CDR3 length is 16 residues. V was pared by 6 bases and J by 7 bases, with 14 bases of the junction left unmatched. The CDR3 loop is CASRRSGRVRGGEQYF. DNA for the CDR3: TGTGCCAGCAGACGTAGCGGGAGGGTCCGCGGGGGGGAGCAGTACTTC.

This clonotype turned up a few times. The J gene is TRBJ2-7, the V gene TRBV7-2; D is unclear. V dropped 5 bases and J dropped 2 bases, with 7 bases sitting between them. This CDR3 has 12 amino acids. Germline CDR1 and CDR2: SGHTA and FQGNSA. The chain's CDR3 is CASSRYPYEQYF. The CDR3 nucleotides read TGTGCCAGCAGCCGTTATCCCTACGAGCAGTACTTC.

The chain recombines TRBV7-9 with TRBJ1-2; D is uncertain. CDR3 length: 14 amino acids. Germline V lookup: CDR1 SEHNR, CDR2 FQNEAQ (reference sequence). The germline V and J ends were trimmed by 8 bases and 9 bases, with 22 bases remaining between them. CDR3 loop: CASYIPAPSKSYTF. The CDR3 region has the DNA TGTGCCAGCTACATACCGGCCCCCTCGAAGAGCTACACCTTC.

The chain joins TRBV11-2 to TRBJ2-1, with D maybe TRBD2 (5 bases). The CDR3 consists of 15 residues. The V gene's germline CDR1 is SGHAT and CDR2 FQNNGV. With 6 bases removed from V and 0 bases from J, the gap between germline ends came to 12 bases. The CDR3 nucleotides read TGTGCCAGCAGACTAGGCTCGAGCTCCTACAATGAGCAGTTCTTC. This encodes CASRLGSSSYNEQFF. The full variable domain, rest sourced from reference TRBV11-2 and TRBJ2-1, is EAGVAQSPRYKIIEKRQSVAFWCNPISGHATLYWYQQILGQGPKLLIQFQNNGVVDDSQLPKDRFSAERLKGVDSTLKIQPAKLEDSAVYLCASRLGSSSYNEQFFGPGTRLTVL.

This clonotype showed up just a few times. The rearrangement joins TRBV28 to TRBJ2-4; no clear D gene. The V and J ends lost 5 bases and 0 bases respectively, with 8 bases between them. CDR1 and CDR2 from the germline V gene are MDHEN and SYDVKM. The CDR3 loop spans 14 amino acids. The CDR3 DNA reads TGTGCCAGCAGTCCCCTGATAGCCAAAAACATTCAGTACTTC. Translation gives CASSPLIAKNIQYF.

The chain links TRBV12-3 or TRBV12-4 to TRBJ1-4, with 8 bases lining up with TRBD1. The CDR3 is 17 amino acids. Trimming removed 2 bases from V and 7 bases from J; junction bases left unmatched: 12. The CDR3 loop reads CASSLRGQGLGSEKLFF. CDR3 nucleotide sequence: TGTGCCAGCAGTTTAAGAGGACAGGGCCTGGGTAGTGAAAAACTGTTTTTT.

V gene TRBV6-2 or TRBV6-3 combines with J gene TRBJ2-1; 7 nucleotides agree with TRBD2. V shed 8 bases, J shed 1 base, and the junction held 11 bases outside the gene matches. The CDR3 length is 16 residues. In germline, CDR1 is MNHEY, CDR2 SVGEGT. CDR3 residues: CASSGFGTTSYNEQFF. The CDR3 DNA is TGTGCCAGCTCGGGGTTCGGGACTACTTCCTACAATGAGCAGTTCTTC.

The chain links TRBV23-1 to TRBJ2-6, with D perhaps given as TRBD1 or TRBD2 (5 bases each). TRBV23-1 is recorded as an ORF, its role being uncertain. The germline V and J ends were trimmed by 4 bases and 0 bases, with 10 bases remaining between them. The CDR3 length is 16 residues. The CDR3 region has the DNA TGCGCCAGCAGTCCCTCCGGGGCCTCTGGGGCCAACGTCCTGACTTTC. Protein sequence: CASSPSGASGANVLTF.

This clonotype was detected many times. The chain couples TRBV7-2 to TRBJ1-1; D perhaps matches TRBD1 (6 bases). Trimming removed 0 bases from V and 6 bases from J, with 14 bases in between. The CDR3 loop spans 15 amino acids. The germline V gene encodes CDR1 SGHTA and CDR2 FQGNSA. CDR3 bases: TGTGCCAGCAGCTTAGCGTTGGGGGGGCTTGCTGAAGCTTTCTTT. Its translation: CASSLALGGLAEAFF.

The chain couples TRBV20-1 to TRBJ1-1; 12 bases are shared with TRBD1. CDR1 is DFQATT and CDR2 is SNEGSKA in the germline V gene (reference sequence). The CDR3 contains 14 residues. With V trimmed by 3 bases and J by 11 bases, 10 bases remained unmatched. CDR3 loop: CSARLGQGALGAFF. The CDR3 DNA reads as TGCAGTGCTAGGTTGGGACAGGGGGCTTTGGGTGCTTTCTTT.

J is TRBJ2-1 and V is TRBV6-2 or TRBV6-3, with 11 bases lining up with TRBD2. Losses at the gene ends were 4 bases for V and 8 bases for J; bases not matched to a gene: 10. The germline CDR1 and CDR2 sequences are MNHEY and SVGEGT. The CDR3 consists of 16 residues. CDR3 sequence (DNA): TGTGCCAGCAGTTTTCTTGTAGCGGGAGGGCCTTATGAGCAGTTCTTC. Encoded protein: CASSFLVAGGPYEQFF.

The J gene is TRBJ2-5, the V gene TRBV5-1, with D unresolved. The V gene's germline CDR1 is SGHRS and CDR2 YFSETQ. V was pared by 1 base and J by 3 bases, with 7 bases between. The CDR3 extends over 13 amino acids. CDR3 in amino acids: CASSLKLEETQYF. The CDR3 DNA follows: TGCGCCAGCAGCTTGAAACTGGAAGAGACCCAGTACTTC.

This chain joins TRBV20-1 and TRBJ1-4, with 7 bases identical to TRBD1. The CDR3 spans 16 residues. J gave up 5 bases and V 2 bases, and 11 bases lay outside the gene matches. Germline CDR1 and CDR2: DFQATT and SNEGSKA (reference sequence). The CDR3 region is CSARSYRQGTNEKLFF. For the CDR3, the DNA is TGCAGTGCTAGATCCTATAGACAGGGTACCAATGAAAAACTGTTTTTT.

This clonotype was recorded a few times. This chain connects TRBV24-1 to TRBJ2-1; 8 bases map to TRBD2. Losses at the gene ends were 4 bases for V and 3 bases for J; bases not matched to a gene: 7. Germline values: CDR1 KGHDR, CDR2 SFDVKD. This CDR3 region has 16 residues. The DNA of the CDR3 is TGTGCCACCAGTGACCTTACTAGCGGAGTCTACAATGAGCAGTTCTTC. This translates into CATSDLTSGVYNEQFF.

The gene calls are TRBV20-1 and TRBJ2-2; 9 bases agree with TRBD1. This CDR3 is built from 14 residues. Per the germline V gene, CDR1 is DFQATT and CDR2 is SNEGSKA (reference sequence). The V gene end was trimmed by 5 bases and the J gene end by 7 bases; junction bases not matched to a gene: 8. CDR3 residues: CSAQGQGVGGELFF. CDR3 in DNA: TGCAGTGCTCAGGGACAGGGAGTTGGCGGGGAGCTGTTTTTT.

This sequence joins TRBV6-5 and TRBJ2-7; 7 bases map to TRBD1. J gave up 5 bases and V 2 bases, and 9 bases lay outside the gene matches. The CDR3 extends over 15 amino acids. Germline loops: CDR1 MNHEY, CDR2 SVGAGI. CDR3 amino acids: CASSYRRQGIDEQYF. The DNA of the CDR3 is TGTGCCAGCAGTTACCGTAGACAGGGAATCGACGAGCAGTACTTC.

A single count supports this clonotype. The chain is built from TRBV6-1 and TRBJ2-3; 8 bases agree with TRBD2. V lost 5 bases, J lost 2 bases, and 3 bases stayed unmatched. Germline lookup yields CDR1 MNHNS and CDR2 SASEGT. The CDR3 has 14 amino acids. In DNA, the CDR3 is TGTGCCAGCAGTAAGCGGGAGATCACAGATACGCAGTATTTT. This gives the protein CASSKREITDTQYF.

This clonotype was detected ten times or more. The J gene is TRBJ2-3, the V gene TRBV29-1; 7 nucleotides align to TRBD2. The CDR3 has 14 amino acids. V was pared by 6 bases and J by 1 base, with 7 bases of the junction left unmatched. CDR1 and CDR2 from the germline V gene are SQVTM and ANQGSEA. The CDR3 region is CSVGLGGGTDTQYF. CDR3 nucleotides: TGCAGCGTAGGACTAGGAGGGGGCACAGATACGCAGTATTTT.